This is a list of T cell receptor beta chains from one sample in a study of breast tumors, draining lymph nodes, adjacent tissues. One entry per CDR3 protein, called by TCRdb with MiXCR from the multiplex PCR reads. The sample shows about 140,000 distinct CDR3 sequences, roughly 33% of them seen only once. The sequenced sample was axillary lymph node tissue. All receptors come from a female donor with breast cancer. Some clones in this sample may be carry-over from other donors' samples. CDR3s include the opening cysteine and the closing phenylalanine or tryptophan.

v_call: TRBV6-1
j_call: TRBJ2-7
cdr3_aa: CARSLDRVFYEQYF

v_call: TRBV6-5
j_call: TRBJ2-1
cdr3_aa: CASSRLLANEQFF

v_call: TRBV9
j_call: TRBJ2-1
cdr3_aa: CASSVRDFTYNEQFF

v_call: TRBV6-4
j_call: TRBJ2-1
cdr3_aa: CASSDEFERGSYNEQFF

v_call: TRBV7-3
j_call: TRBJ1-2
cdr3_aa: CASSLNGGAGYGYTF

v_call: TRBV20-1
j_call: TRBJ2-1
cdr3_aa: CSARNAWEQSARSSYNEQFF

v_call: TRBV18
j_call: TRBJ2-2
cdr3_aa: CASSPSLSTSNTGELFF

v_call: TRBV3-1
j_call: TRBJ2-1
cdr3_aa: CASSQAGDNEQFF

v_call: TRBV6-1
j_call: TRBJ2-3
cdr3_aa: CASSEMSADTQYF

v_call: TRBV6-5
j_call: TRBJ2-7
cdr3_aa: CASSLTGLFYEQYF

v_call: TRBV19
j_call: TRBJ1-5
cdr3_aa: CASSIERAVSQPQHF

v_call: TRBV12-3/TRBV12-4
j_call: TRBJ2-2
cdr3_aa: CASSGQGANTGELFF

v_call: TRBV4-1
j_call: TRBJ1-6
cdr3_aa: CASSQEMSGGLHF

v_call: TRBV2
j_call: TRBJ1-5
cdr3_aa: CASSRMGGYGPETQHF

v_call: TRBV9
j_call: TRBJ2-3
cdr3_aa: CASSHSGGADTQYF

v_call: TRBV7-3
j_call: TRBJ2-3
cdr3_aa: CASSHRGQGTDMQCF

v_call: TRBV19
j_call: TRBJ1-2
cdr3_aa: CASRPNRDRGGSGYTF

v_call: TRBV12-3/TRBV12-4
j_call: TRBJ1-5
cdr3_aa: CASSLRTGEESNQPQHF

v_call: TRBV11-2
j_call: TRBJ2-3
cdr3_aa: CASSPDPRDTQYF

v_call: TRBV7-2
j_call: TRBJ2-6
cdr3_aa: CASSLGTGGANVLTF

v_call: TRBV3-1
j_call: TRBJ2-1
cdr3_aa: CASSLGTITYNEQFF

v_call: TRBV6-1
j_call: TRBJ2-5
cdr3_aa: CASSKMTGGKETQYF

v_call: TRBV24-1
j_call: TRBJ1-1
cdr3_aa: CATQGDGTEAFF

v_call: TRBV10-3
j_call: TRBJ2-3
cdr3_aa: CAINRDRVTDTQYF

v_call: TRBV25-1
j_call: TRBJ2-1
cdr3_aa: CASSKGQGSYNEQFF

v_call: TRBV2
j_call: TRBJ1-5
cdr3_aa: CASRFGGQGNQPQHF

v_call: TRBV10-2
j_call: TRBJ2-1
cdr3_aa: CASSESQGARGFF

v_call: TRBV29-1
j_call: TRBJ2-3
cdr3_aa: CSLLPEGRDTQYF

v_call: TRBV2
j_call: TRBJ1-6
cdr3_aa: CASRISYNSPLHF

v_call: TRBV3-1
j_call: TRBJ1-3
cdr3_aa: CASSQGARGSGNTIYF

v_call: TRBV3-1
j_call: TRBJ1-1
cdr3_aa: CASSQLQGKSEAFF

v_call: TRBV10-3
j_call: TRBJ2-6
cdr3_aa: CAISDWDSGANVLTF

v_call: TRBV7-9
j_call: TRBJ1-3
cdr3_aa: CASSFASGNTIYF

v_call: TRBV20-1
j_call: TRBJ1-6
cdr3_aa: CSARVAGGGNSPLHF

v_call: TRBV20-1
j_call: TRBJ2-3
cdr3_aa: CSARRQSGTDTQYF

v_call: TRBV11-2
j_call: TRBJ1-1
cdr3_aa: CASSFDRDYTEAFF

v_call: TRBV5-6
j_call: TRBJ2-1
cdr3_aa: CASSPSGHSYNEQFF

v_call: TRBV10-2
j_call: TRBJ1-1
cdr3_aa: CASSQEGQLLLAEAFF

v_call: TRBV28
j_call: TRBJ2-7
cdr3_aa: CASSTIGGLNYEQYF

v_call: TRBV2
j_call: TRBJ2-5
cdr3_aa: CASSEARTTRTF

v_call: TRBV19
j_call: TRBJ2-5
cdr3_aa: CASSNPGGLGETQYF

v_call: TRBV5-1
j_call: TRBJ2-3
cdr3_aa: CASSRSGTSGGAEDTQYF

v_call: TRBV4-2
j_call: TRBJ2-1
cdr3_aa: CASSRGQGAGNEQFF

v_call: TRBV13
j_call: TRBJ2-1
cdr3_aa: CASGFPEQFF